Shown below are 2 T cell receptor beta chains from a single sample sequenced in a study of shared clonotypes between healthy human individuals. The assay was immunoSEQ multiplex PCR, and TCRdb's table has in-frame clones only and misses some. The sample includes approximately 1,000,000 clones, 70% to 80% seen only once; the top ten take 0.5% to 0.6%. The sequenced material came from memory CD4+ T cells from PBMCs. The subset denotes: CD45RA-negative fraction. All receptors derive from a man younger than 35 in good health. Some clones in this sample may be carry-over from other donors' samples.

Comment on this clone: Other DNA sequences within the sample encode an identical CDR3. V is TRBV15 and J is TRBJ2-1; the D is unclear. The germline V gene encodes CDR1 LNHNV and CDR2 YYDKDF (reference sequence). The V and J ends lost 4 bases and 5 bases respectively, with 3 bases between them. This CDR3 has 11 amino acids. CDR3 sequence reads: CATSIHNEQFF. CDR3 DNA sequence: TGTGCCACCAGCATTCACAATGAGCAGTTCTTC.

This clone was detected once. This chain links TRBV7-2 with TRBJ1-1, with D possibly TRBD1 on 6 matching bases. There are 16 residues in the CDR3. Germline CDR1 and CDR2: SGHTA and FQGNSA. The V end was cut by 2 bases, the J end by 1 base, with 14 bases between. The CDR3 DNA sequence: TGTGCCAGCAGCTTATTTGGGGGGCTTACGAACACTGAAGCTTTCTTT. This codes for CASSLFGGLTNTEAFF.